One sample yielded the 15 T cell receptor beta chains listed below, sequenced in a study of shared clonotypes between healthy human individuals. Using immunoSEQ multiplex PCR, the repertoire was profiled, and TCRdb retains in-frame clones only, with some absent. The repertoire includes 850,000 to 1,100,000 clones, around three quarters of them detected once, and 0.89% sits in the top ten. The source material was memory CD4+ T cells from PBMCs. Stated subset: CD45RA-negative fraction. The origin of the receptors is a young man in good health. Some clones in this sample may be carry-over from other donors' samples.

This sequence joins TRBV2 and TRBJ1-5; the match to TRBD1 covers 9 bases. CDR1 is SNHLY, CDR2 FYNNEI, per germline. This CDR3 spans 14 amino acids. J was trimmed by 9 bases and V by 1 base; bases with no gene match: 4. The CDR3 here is CASSEEGQGPPQHF. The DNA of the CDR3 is TGTGCCAGCAGTGAAGAAGGACAGGGGCCGCCCCAGCATTTT.

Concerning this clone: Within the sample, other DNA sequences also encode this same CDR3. The CDR3 bases are TGTGCCAGCAGAGAAACTAGCACAGATACGCAGTATTTT. Translated: CASRETSTDTQYF. This sequence joins TRBV6-6 and TRBJ2-3; D ambiguous. Looked up from germline, CDR1 is MNHNY and CDR2 is SVGAGI (reference sequence). This CDR3 comprises 13 residues. V was trimmed by 6 bases and J by 0 bases, leaving 7 bases between them.

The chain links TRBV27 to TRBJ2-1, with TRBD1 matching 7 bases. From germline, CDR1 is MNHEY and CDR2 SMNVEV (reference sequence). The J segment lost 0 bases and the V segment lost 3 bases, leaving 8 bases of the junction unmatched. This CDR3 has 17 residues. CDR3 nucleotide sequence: TGTGCCAGCAGTTTTGAGATCGGGGACAGCTCCTACAATGAGCAGTTCTTC. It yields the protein CASSFEIGDSSYNEQFF.

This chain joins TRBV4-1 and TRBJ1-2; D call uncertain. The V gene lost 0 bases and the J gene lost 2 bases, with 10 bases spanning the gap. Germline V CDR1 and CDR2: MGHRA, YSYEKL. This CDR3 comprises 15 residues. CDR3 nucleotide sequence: TGCGCCAGCAGCCAAGAACTCCATGCCAACTATGGCTACACCTTC. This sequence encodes CASSQELHANYGYTF.

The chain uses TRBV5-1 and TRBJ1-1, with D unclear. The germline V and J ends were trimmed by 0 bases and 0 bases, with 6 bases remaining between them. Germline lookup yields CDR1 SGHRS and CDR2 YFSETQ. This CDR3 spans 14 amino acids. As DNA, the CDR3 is TGCGCCAGCAGCTTGGATCACATGAACACTGAAGCTTTCTTT. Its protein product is CASSLDHMNTEAFF.

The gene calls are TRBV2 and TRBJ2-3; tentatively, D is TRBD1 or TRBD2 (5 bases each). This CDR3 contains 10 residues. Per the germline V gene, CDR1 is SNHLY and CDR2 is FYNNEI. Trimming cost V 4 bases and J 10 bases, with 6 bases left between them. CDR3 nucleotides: TGTGCCAGCAGTGGAGGGGCGCAGTATTTT. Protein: CASSGGAQYF.

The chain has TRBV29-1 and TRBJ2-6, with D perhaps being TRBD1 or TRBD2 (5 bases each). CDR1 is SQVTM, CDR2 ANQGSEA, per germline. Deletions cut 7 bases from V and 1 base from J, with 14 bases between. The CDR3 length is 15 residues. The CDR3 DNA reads TGCAGCGCCTTCTGGGGGAATTCTGGGGCCAACGTCCTGACTTTC. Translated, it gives CSAFWGNSGANVLTF.

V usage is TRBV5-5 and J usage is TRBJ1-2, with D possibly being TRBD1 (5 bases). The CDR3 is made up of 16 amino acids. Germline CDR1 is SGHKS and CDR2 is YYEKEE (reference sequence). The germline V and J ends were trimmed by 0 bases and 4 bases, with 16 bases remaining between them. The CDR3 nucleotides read TGTGCCAGCAGCTTGGCCGCGGGGGTCCTAACCTATGGCTACACCTTC. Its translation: CASSLAAGVLTYGYTF.

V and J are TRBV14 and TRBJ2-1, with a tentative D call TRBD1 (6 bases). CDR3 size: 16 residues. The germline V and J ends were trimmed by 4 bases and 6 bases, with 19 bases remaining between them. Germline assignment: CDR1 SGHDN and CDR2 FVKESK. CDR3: CASSRAGDISLNEQFF. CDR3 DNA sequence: TGTGCCAGCAGCCGGGCAGGGGACATATCTCTCAATGAGCAGTTCTTC.

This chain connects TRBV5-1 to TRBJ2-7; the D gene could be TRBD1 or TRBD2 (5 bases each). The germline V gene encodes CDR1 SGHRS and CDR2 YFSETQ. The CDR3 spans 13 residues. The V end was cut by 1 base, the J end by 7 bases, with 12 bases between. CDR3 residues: CASSLLQGDEQYF. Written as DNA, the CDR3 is TGCGCCAGCAGCTTGCTGCAGGGAGATGAGCAGTACTTC.

CDR3 in amino acids: CASRVGLAALFIDATGELFF. CDR3 nucleotide sequence: TGTGCCAGCAGGGTCGGACTAGCCGCATTGTTCATAGACGCCACCGGGGAGCTGTTTTTT. The rearrangement links TRBV2 to TRBJ2-2; 8 bases match TRBD2. Germline CDR1 and CDR2: SNHLY and FYNNEI. CDR3 length: 20 residues. V shed 6 bases, J shed 4 bases, and the junction held 22 bases outside the gene matches.

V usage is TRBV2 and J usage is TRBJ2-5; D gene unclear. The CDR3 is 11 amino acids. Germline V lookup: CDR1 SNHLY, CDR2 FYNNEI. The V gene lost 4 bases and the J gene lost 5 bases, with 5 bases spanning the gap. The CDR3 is CASSVKETQYF. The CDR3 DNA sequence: TGTGCCAGCAGTGTTAAGGAGACCCAGTACTTC.

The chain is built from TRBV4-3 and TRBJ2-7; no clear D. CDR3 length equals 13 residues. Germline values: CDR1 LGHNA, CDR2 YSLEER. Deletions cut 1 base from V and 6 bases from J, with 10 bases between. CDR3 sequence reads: CASSQALTCEQYF. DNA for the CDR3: TGCGCCAGCAGCCAAGCGCTCACGTGCGAGCAGTACTTC.

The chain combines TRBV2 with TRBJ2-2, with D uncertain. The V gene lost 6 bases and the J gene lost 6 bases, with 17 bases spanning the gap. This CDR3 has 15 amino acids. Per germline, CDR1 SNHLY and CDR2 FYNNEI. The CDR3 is CASSAKTLSPGELFF. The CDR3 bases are TGTGCCAGCAGCGCAAAAACCTTATCTCCCGGGGAGCTGTTTTTT.

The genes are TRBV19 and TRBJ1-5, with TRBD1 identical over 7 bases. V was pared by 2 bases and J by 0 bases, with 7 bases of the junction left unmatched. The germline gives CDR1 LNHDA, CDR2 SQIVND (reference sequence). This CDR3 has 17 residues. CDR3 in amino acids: CASSIRTGVYSNQPQHF. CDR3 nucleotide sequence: TGTGCCAGTAGTATACGGACAGGAGTTTATAGCAATCAGCCCCAGCATTTT.